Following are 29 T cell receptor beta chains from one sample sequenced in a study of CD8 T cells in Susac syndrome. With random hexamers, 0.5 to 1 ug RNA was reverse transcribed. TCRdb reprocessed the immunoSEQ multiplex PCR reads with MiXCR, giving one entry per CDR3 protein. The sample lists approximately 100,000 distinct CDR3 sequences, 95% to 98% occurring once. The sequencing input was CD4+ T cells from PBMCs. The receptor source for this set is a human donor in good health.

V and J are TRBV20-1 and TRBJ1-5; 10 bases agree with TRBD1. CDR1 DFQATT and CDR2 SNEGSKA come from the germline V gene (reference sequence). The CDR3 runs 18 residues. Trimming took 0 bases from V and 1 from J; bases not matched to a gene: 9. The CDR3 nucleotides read TGCAGTGCTAGAGAGCCTCCGGGACAGGGGATAAGCAATCAGCCCCAGCATTTT. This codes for CSAREPPGQGISNQPQHF.

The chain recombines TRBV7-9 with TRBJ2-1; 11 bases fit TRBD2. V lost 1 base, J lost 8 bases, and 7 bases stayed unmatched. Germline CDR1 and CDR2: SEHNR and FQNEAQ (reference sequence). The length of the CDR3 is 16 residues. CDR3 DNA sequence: TGTGCCAGCAGCTTAGGTCGGACTAGCGGGTTGGATGAGCAGTTCTTC. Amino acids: CASSLGRTSGLDEQFF. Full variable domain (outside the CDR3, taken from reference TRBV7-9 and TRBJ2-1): DTGVSQNPRHKITKRGQNVTFRCDPISEHNRLYWYRQTLGQGPEFLTYFQNEAQLEKSRLLSDRFSAERPKGSFSTLEIQRTEQGDSAMYLCASSLGRTSGLDEQFFGPGTRLTVL.

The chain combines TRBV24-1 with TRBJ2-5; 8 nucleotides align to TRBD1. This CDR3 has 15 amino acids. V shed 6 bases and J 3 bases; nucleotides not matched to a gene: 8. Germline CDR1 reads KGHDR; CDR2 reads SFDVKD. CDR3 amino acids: CATSSSGTGEETQYF. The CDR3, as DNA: TGTGCCACCAGTTCGTCGGGGACAGGCGAAGAGACCCAGTACTTC.

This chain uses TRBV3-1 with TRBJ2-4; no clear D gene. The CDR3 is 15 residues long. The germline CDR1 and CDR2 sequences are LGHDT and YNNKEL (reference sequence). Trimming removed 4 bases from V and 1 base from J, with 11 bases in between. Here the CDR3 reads CASSRWDLAKNIQYF. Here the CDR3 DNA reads TGTGCCAGCAGCCGTTGGGATCTGGCCAAAAACATTCAGTACTTC.

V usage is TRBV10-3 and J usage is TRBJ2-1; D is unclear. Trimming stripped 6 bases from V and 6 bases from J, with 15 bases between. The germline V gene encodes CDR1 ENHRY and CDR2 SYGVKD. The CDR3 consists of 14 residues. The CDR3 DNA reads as TGTGCCATCAGGGGCAGGCCAGAGGCCAATGAGCAGTTCTTC. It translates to CAIRGRPEANEQFF.

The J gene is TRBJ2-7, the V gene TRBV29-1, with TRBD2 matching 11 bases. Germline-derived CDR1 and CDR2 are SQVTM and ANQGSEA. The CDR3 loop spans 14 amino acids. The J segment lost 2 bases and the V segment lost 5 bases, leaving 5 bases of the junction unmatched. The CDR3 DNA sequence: TGCAGCGTTTTGACTAGCGGGATTCCCTACGAGCAGTACTTC. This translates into CSVLTSGIPYEQYF.

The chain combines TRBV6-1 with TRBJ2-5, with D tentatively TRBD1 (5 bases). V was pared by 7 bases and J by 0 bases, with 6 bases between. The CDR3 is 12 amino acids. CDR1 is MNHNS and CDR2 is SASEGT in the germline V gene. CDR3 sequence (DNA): TGTGCCAGCAAACAGGACCAAGAGACCCAGTACTTC. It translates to CASKQDQETQYF.

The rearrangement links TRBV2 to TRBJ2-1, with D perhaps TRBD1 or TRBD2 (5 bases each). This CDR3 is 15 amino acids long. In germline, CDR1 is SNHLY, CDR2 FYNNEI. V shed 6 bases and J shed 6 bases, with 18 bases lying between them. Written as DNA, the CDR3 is TGTGCCAGCAGGGGGACCCCCCTGAGTGGCAATGAGCAGTTCTTC. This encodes CASRGTPLSGNEQFF.

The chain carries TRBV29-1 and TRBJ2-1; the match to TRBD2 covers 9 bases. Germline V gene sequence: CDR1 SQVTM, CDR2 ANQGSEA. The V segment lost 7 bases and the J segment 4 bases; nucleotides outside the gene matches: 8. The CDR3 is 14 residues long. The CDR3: CSGGRLAGYNEQFF. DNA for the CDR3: TGCAGCGGGGGCCGGCTAGCGGGGTACAATGAGCAGTTCTTC.

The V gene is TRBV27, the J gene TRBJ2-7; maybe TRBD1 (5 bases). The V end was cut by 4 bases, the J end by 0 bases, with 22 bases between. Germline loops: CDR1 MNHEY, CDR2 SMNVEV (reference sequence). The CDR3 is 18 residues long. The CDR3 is CASSSLPLTQAHSYEQYF. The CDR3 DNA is TGTGCCAGCAGTTCCCTCCCTTTGACACAGGCCCACTCCTACGAGCAGTACTTC.

The CDR3 sequence is CASSVGSSGGAAYNEQFF. DNA of the CDR3: TGTGCCAGCAGCGTAGGTAGTAGCGGGGGGGCCGCCTACAATGAGCAGTTCTTC. This chain links TRBV9 with TRBJ2-1, with 11 bases identical to TRBD2. The CDR3 consists of 18 residues. In germline, CDR1 is SGDLS, CDR2 YYNGEE. The V gene end was trimmed by 0 bases and the J gene end by 2 bases; junction bases not matched to a gene: 7. The variable domain in full, completed from reference TRBV9 and TRBJ2-1, reads DSGVTQTPKHLITATGQRVTLRCSPRSGDLSVYWYQQSLDQGLQFLIQYYNGEERAKGNILERFSAQQFPDLHSELNLSSLELGDSALYFCASSVGSSGGAAYNEQFFGPGTRLTVL.

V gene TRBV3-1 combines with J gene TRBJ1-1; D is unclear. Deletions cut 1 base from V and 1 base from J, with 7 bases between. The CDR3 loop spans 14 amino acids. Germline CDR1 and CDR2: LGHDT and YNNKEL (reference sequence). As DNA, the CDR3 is TGTGCCAGCAGCCAAGGACTGCCGAACACTGAAGCTTTCTTT. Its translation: CASSQGLPNTEAFF.

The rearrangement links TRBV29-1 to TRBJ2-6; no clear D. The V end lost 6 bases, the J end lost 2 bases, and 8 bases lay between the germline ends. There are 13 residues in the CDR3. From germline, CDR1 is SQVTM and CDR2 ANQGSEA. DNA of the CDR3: TGCAGCGTAGGTGAGGCTGGGGCCAACGTCCTGACTTTC. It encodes CSVGEAGANVLTF.

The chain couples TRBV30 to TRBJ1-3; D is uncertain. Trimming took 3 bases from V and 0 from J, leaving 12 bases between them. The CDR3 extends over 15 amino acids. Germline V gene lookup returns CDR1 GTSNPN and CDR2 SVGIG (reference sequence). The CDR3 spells CAWRRDMSSGNTIYF. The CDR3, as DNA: TGTGCCTGGAGGCGAGATATGAGCTCTGGAAACACCATATATTTT.

CDR3 amino acids: CSASTYGSHEKLFF. The CDR3 DNA follows: TGCAGTGCTAGTACGTACGGGTCCCATGAAAAACTGTTTTTT. The chain is built from TRBV20-1 and TRBJ1-4, with D unresolved. The CDR3 length is 14 residues. The germline CDR1 and CDR2 sequences are DFQATT and SNEGSKA (reference sequence). V dropped 3 bases and J dropped 6 bases, with 14 bases sitting between them.

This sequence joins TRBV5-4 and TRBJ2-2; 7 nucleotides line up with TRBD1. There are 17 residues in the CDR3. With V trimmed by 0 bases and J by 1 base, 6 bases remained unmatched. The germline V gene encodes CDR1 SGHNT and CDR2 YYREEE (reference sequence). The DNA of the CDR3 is TGTGCCAGCAGCTTGGAGCAGGGACAGAGGAACACCGGGGAGCTGTTTTTT. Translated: CASSLEQGQRNTGELFF.

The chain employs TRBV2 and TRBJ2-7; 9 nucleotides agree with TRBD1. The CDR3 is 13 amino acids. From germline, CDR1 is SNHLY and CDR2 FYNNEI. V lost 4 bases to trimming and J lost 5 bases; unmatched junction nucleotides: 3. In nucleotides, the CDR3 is TGTGCCAGCAGTGGACAGGGGGTTAACGAGCAGTACTTC. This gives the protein CASSGQGVNEQYF.

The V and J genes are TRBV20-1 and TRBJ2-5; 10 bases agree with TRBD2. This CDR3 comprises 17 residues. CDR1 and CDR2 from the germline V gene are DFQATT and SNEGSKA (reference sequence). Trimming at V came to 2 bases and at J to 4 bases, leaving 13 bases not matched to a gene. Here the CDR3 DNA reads TGCAGTGCTAGACTGCCTAGCGGGAGAATTGGGGCAGAGACCCAGTACTTC. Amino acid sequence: CSARLPSGRIGAETQYF.

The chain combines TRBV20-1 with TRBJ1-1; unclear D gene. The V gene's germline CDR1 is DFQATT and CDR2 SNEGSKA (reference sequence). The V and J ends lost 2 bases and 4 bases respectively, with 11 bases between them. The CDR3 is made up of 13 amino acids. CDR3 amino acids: CSARTQPSTEAFF. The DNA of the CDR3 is TGCAGTGCTAGAACCCAACCCAGCACTGAAGCTTTCTTT.

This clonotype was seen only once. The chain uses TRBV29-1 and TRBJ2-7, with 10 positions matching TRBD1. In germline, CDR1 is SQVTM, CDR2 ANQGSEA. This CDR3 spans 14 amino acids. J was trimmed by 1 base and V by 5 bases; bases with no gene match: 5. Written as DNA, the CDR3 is TGCAGCGTTCAGACAGGGGGCGCATCCTACGAGCAGTACTTC. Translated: CSVQTGGASYEQYF.

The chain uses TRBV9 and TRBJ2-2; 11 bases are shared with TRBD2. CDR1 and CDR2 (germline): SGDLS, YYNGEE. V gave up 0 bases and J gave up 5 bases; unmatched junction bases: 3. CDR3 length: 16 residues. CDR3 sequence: CASSVVASGGTGELFF. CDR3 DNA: TGTGCCAGCAGCGTAGTGGCTAGCGGGGGGACCGGGGAGCTGTTTTTT. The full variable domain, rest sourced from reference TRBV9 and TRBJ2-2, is DSGVTQTPKHLITATGQRVTLRCSPRSGDLSVYWYQQSLDQGLQFLIQYYNGEERAKGNILERFSAQQFPDLHSELNLSSLELGDSALYFCASSVVASGGTGELFFGEGSRLTVL.

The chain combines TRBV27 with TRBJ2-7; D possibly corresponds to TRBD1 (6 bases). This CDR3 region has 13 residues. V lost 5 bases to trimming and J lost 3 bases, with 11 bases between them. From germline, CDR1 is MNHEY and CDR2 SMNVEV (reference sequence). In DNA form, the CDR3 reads TGTGCCAGCAGTCACAGGGTGTACTACGAGCAGTACTTC. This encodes CASSHRVYYEQYF.

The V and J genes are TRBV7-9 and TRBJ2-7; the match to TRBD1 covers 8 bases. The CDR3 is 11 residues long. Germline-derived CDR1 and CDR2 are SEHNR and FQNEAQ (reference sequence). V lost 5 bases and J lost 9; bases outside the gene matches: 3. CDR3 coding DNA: TGTGCCAGCAGCCCCGGACAGGGGCAGTACTTC. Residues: CASSPGQGQYF.

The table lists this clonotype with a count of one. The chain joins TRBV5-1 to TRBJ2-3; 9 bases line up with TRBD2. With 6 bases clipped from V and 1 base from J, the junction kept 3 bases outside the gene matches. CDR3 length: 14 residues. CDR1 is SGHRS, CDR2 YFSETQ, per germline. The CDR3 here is CASMAGGRTDTQYF. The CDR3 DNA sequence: TGCGCCAGCATGGCGGGAGGGCGCACAGATACGCAGTATTTT.

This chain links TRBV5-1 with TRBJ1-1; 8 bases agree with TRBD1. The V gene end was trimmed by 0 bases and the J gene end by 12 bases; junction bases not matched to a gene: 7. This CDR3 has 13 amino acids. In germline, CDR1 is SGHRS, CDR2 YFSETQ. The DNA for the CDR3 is TGCGCCAGCAGCTTGGAAGGGACAGGACGAACTTTCTTT. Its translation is CASSLEGTGRTFF. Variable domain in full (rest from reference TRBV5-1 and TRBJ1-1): KAGVTQTPRYLIKTRGQQVTLSCSPISGHRSVSWYQQTPGQGLQFLFEYFSETQRNKGNFPGRFSGRQFSNSRSEMNVSTLELGDSALYLCASSLEGTGRTFFGQGTRLTVV.

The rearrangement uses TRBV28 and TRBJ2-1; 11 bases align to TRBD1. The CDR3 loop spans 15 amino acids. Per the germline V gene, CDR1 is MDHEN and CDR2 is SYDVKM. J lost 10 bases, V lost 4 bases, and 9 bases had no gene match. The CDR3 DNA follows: TGTGCCAGCAGTTCCCTCCGGGACAGGGGGAAAGAGCAGTTCTTC. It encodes CASSSLRDRGKEQFF.

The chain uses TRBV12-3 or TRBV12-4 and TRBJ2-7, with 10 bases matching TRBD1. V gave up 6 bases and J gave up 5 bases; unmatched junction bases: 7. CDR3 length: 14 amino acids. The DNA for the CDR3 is TGTGCCAGCAGCCAGGGACAGGGGAGTAACGAGCAGTACTTC. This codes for CASSQGQGSNEQYF.

CDR3 residues: CASSSSWRGGSGELFF. As DNA, the CDR3 is TGTGCCAGCAGCTCCTCGTGGCGGGGGGGTTCAGGGGAGCTGTTTTTT. The chain combines TRBV5-4 with TRBJ2-2; 9 nucleotides line up with TRBD2. With V trimmed by 3 bases and J by 8 bases, 11 bases remained unmatched. CDR1 is SGHNT and CDR2 is YYREEE in the germline V gene (reference sequence). CDR3 size: 16 residues.

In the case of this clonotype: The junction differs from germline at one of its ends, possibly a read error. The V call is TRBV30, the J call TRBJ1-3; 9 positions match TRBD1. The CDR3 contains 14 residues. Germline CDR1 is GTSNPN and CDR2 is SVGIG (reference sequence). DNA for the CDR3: TGTGCCCGGAGTGAGGGACAGGGCGGGGACACCATATATTTT. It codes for CARSEGQGGDTIYF.